Listed here is a single T cell receptor beta chain. Its antigen is still unknown. The sample originates from a study of cytomegalovirus exposure and HLA in healthy donors. Across the whole study: Most donors, about 82% of roughly 400 genotyped, fell in the Caucasian-associated ancestry cluster. Study-wide findings and caveats: Looking again later, the authors saw that most CMV-associated TCR beta chains seemed HLA-restricted. Later analysis identified a missense DCLRE1C variant that was linked to TCR beta V- and J-gene trimming.

The PCR contained 60 Vbeta and 13 Jbeta primers. The repertoire was sequenced with immunoSEQ multiplex PCR; TCRdb's copy has only in-frame clones and lacks some. Its table records 75,000 to 95,000 clones. Source material: PBMCs. The receptor's source is a woman aged 60 to 75 in good health and CMV-seronegative.

CDR3 residues: CASSLAPLNTGELFF. CDR3 nucleotides: TGTGCCAGCAGCTTAGCCCCGCTAAACACCGGGGAGCTGTTTTTT. The V call is TRBV7-8, the J call TRBJ2-2; unclear D gene. The ends were cut back, 0 bases at V and 2 bases at J, with 7 bases in the middle. Per germline, CDR1 SGHVS and CDR2 FQNEAQ. The CDR3 runs 15 residues.